The rows below give T cell receptor beta chains drawn from one sample of a study of blood T cell repertoires in COVID-19. TCRdb's table, derived via immunoSEQ multiplex PCR, lists solely in-frame clones and lacks some. The sample lists a few hundred thousand clones; 75% to 90% were seen once. The sequenced material came from peripheral blood. Source of these receptors: a woman aged 40-49 years who had recovered from COVID-19. Each CDR3 is given with its conserved first and last residue. The order of the fields is V gene, D gene, clone size, J gene, CDR3 protein, CDR3 DNA. A D gene is named only where the DNA matches it firmly. The size entry is marked missing in some rows and otherwise reads once, few, many or a size class.

v_gene: TRBV10-3; d_gene: .; abundance: few; j_gene: TRBJ1-5; CDR3aa: CAISQGYSNQPQHF; CDR3nt: TGTGCCATCAGCCAGGGTTATAGCAATCAGCCCCAGCATTTT
v_gene: TRBV5-1; d_gene: .; abundance: .; j_gene: TRBJ2-1; CDR3aa: CASSLGPVGSGTYNEQFF; CDR3nt: TGCGCCAGCAGCTTGGGGCCGGTAGGTAGCGGCACGTACAATGAGCAGTTCTTC
v_gene: TRBV28; d_gene: TRBD1; abundance: .; j_gene: TRBJ2-7; CDR3aa: CASSPPGQGFWPSSYEQYF; CDR3nt: TGTGCCAGCAGTCCCCCGGGACAGGGTTTTTGGCCGAGCTCCTACGAGCAGTACTTC
v_gene: TRBV2; d_gene: .; abundance: .; j_gene: TRBJ2-5; CDR3aa: CASRGIGAFETQYF; CDR3nt: TGTGCCAGCAGGGGGATTGGGGCCTTCGAGACCCAGTACTTC
v_gene: TRBV9; d_gene: .; abundance: .; j_gene: TRBJ2-2; CDR3aa: CASSVDSRTGELFF; CDR3nt: TGTGCCAGCAGCGTAGACAGTCGCACCGGGGAGCTGTTTTTT
v_gene: TRBV2; d_gene: .; abundance: .; j_gene: TRBJ2-5; CDR3aa: CASSGGQGRNQETQYF; CDR3nt: TGTGCCAGCAGTGGAGGGCAGGGGCGAAATCAAGAGACCCAGTACTTC
v_gene: TRBV11-2; d_gene: TRBD1; abundance: .; j_gene: TRBJ1-4; CDR3aa: CASSLVRQGGTNEKLFF; CDR3nt: TGTGCCAGCAGCTTAGTTCGACAGGGGGGAACTAATGAAAAACTGTTTTTT
v_gene: TRBV29-1; d_gene: TRBD2; abundance: .; j_gene: TRBJ2-1; CDR3aa: CSVSTSGRITDDEQFF; CDR3nt: TGCAGCGTCTCCACTAGCGGGAGGATAACGGACGATGAGCAGTTCTTC
v_gene: TRBV10-2; d_gene: .; abundance: .; j_gene: TRBJ2-2; CDR3aa: CASSESSRSGGELFF; CDR3nt: TGCGCCAGCAGTGAGTCATCTAGGTCGGGCGGGGAGCTGTTTTTT
v_gene: TRBV2; d_gene: TRBD2; abundance: .; j_gene: TRBJ2-1; CDR3aa: CASRTSGDKYNEQFF; CDR3nt: TGTGCCAGCAGAACGAGCGGGGATAAATACAATGAGCAGTTCTTC
v_gene: TRBV28; d_gene: .; abundance: .; j_gene: TRBJ2-2; CDR3aa: CASSLYNLGAGELFF; CDR3nt: TGTGCCAGCAGTTTATACAATTTAGGGGCTGGGGAGCTGTTTTTT
v_gene: TRBV11-2; d_gene: .; abundance: .; j_gene: TRBJ2-1; CDR3aa: CASSWDSPSYNEQFF; CDR3nt: TGTGCCAGCAGCTGGGACTCTCCCTCCTACAATGAGCAGTTCTTC
v_gene: TRBV11-2; d_gene: .; abundance: .; j_gene: TRBJ2-5; CDR3aa: CASSLGTAQETQYF; CDR3nt: TGTGCCAGCAGCTTAGGGACAGCACAAGAGACCCAGTACTTC
v_gene: TRBV11-2; d_gene: TRBD1; abundance: .; j_gene: TRBJ1-5; CDR3aa: CASSLTGDSNQPQHF; CDR3nt: TGTGCCAGCAGCTTGACAGGGGACAGCAATCAGCCCCAGCATTTT
v_gene: TRBV5-1; d_gene: TRBD2; abundance: .; j_gene: TRBJ2-5; CDR3aa: CASSLTSGVQETQYF; CDR3nt: TGCGCCAGCAGCTTGACTAGCGGGGTCCAAGAGACCCAGTACTTC
v_gene: TRBV11-3; d_gene: .; abundance: .; j_gene: TRBJ1-2; CDR3aa: CASSLTVYGYTF; CDR3nt: TGTGCCAGCAGCTTGACAGTCTATGGCTACACCTTC